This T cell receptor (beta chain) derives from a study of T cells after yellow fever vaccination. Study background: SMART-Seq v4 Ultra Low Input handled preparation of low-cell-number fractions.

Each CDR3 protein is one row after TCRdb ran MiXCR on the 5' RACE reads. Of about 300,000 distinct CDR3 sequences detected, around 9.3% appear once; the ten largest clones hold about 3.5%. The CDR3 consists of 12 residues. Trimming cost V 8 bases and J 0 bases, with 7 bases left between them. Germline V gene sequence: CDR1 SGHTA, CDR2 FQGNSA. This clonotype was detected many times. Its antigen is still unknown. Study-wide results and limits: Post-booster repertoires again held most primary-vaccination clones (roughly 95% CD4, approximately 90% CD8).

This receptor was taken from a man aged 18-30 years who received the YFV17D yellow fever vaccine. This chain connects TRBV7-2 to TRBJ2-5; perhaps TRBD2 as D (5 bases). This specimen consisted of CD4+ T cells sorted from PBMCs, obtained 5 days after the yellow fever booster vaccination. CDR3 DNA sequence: TGTGCCAGCGGAGGATACCAAGAGACCCAGTACTTC. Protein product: CASGGYQETQYF.